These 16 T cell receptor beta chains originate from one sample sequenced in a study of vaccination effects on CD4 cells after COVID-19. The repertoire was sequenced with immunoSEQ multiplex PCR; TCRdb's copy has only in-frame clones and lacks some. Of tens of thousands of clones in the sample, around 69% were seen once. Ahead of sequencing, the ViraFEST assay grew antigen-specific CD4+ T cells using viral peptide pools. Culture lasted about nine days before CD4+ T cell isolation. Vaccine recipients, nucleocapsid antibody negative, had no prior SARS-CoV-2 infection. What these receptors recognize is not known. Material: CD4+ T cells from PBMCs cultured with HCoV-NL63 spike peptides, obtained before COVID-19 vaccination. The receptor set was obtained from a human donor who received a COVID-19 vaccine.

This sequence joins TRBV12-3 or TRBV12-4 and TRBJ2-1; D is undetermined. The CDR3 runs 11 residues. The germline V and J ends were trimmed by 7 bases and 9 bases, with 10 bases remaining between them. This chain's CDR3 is CASTMSAEQFF. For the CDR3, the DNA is TGTGCCAGCACCATGTCTGCTGAGCAGTTCTTC.

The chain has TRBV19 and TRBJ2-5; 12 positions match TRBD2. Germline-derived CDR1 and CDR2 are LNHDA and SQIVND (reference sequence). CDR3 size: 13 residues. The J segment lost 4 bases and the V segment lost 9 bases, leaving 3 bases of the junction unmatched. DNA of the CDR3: TGTGCCAGCCGGGGACTAGCGGGAGAGACCCAGTACTTC. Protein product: CASRGLAGETQYF. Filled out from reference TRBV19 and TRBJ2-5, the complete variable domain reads DGGITQSPKYLFRKEGQNVTLSCEQNLNHDAMYWYRQDPGQGLRLIYYSQIVNDFQKGDIAEGYSVSREKKESFPLTVTSAQKNPTAFYLCASRGLAGETQYFGPGTRLLVL.

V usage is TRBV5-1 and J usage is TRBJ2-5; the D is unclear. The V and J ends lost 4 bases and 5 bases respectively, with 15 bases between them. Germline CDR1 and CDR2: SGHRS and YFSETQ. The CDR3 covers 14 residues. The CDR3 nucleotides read TGCGCCAGCAGCCTGGAGTCCCTGAAGGAGACCCAGTACTTC. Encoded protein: CASSLESLKETQYF.

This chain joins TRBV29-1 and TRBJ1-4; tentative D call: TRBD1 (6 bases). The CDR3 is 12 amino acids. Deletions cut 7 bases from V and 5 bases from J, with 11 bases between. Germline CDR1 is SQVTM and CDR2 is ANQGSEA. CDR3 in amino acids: CSGLQGNEKLFF. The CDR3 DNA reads TGCAGCGGACTTCAGGGGAATGAAAAACTGTTTTTT.

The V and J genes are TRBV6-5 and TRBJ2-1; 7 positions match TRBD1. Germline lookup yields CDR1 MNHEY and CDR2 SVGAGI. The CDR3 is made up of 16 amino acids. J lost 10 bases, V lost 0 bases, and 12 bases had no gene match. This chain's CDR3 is CASSYSALDRRGEQFF. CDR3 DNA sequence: TGTGCCAGCAGTTACTCGGCTTTGGACAGGCGTGGCGAGCAGTTCTTC.

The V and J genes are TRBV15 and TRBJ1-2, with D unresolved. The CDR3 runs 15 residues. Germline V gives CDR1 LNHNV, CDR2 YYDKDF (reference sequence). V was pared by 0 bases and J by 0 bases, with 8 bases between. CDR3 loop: CATSREFRTNYGYTF. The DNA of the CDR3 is TGTGCCACCAGCAGAGAATTCCGGACTAACTATGGCTACACCTTC.

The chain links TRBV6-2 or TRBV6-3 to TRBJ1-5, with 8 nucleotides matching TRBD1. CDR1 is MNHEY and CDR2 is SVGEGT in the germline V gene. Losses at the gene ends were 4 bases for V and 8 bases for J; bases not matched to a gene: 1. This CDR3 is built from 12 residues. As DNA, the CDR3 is TGTGCCAGCAGTTTGACAGGGGAGCCCCAGCATTTT. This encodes CASSLTGEPQHF.

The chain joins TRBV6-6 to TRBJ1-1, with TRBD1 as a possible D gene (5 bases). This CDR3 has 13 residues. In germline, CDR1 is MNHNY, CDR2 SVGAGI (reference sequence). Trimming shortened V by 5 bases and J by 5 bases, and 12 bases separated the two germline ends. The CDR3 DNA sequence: TGTGCCAGCAGTCAAACAGGCGAGACTGAAGCTTTCTTT. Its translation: CASSQTGETEAFF.

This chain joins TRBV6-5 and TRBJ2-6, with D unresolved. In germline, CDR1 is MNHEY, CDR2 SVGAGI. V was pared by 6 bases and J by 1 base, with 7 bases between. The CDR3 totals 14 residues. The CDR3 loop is CASSPISGANVLTF. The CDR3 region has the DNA TGTGCCAGCAGCCCCATTTCTGGGGCCAACGTCCTGACTTTC.

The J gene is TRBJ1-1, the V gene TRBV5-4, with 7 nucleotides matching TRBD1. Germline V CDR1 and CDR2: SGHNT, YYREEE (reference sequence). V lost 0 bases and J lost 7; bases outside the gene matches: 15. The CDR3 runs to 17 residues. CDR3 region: CASSLVGGAGGGVEAFF. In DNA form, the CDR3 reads TGTGCCAGCAGCTTGGTAGGGGGCGCCGGGGGGGGAGTTGAAGCTTTCTTT.

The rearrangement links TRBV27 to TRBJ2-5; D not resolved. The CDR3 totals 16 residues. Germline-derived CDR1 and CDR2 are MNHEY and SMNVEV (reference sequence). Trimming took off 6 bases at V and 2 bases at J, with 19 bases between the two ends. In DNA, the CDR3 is TGTGCCAGCAGCCGCAAAAAGACAAAGCCGCAAGAGACCCAGTACTTC. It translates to CASSRKKTKPQETQYF.

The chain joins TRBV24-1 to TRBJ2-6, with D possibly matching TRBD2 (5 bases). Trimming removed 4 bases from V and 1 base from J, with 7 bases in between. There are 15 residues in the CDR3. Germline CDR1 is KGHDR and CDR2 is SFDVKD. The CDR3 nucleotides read TGTGCCACCAGTGACCGGACTTCTGGGGCCAACGTCCTGACTTTC. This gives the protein CATSDRTSGANVLTF.

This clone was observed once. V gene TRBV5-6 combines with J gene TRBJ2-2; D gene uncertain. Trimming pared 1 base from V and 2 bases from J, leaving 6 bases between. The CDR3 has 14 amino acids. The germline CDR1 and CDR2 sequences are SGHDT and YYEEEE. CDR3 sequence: CASSLFLNTGELFF. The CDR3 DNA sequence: TGTGCCAGCAGCTTGTTTCTAAACACCGGGGAGCTGTTTTTT.

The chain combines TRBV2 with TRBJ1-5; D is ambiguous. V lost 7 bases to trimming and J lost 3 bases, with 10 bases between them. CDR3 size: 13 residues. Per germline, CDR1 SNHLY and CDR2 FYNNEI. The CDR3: CASTRGLNQPQHF. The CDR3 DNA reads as TGTGCCAGCACTCGTGGCCTCAATCAGCCCCAGCATTTT.

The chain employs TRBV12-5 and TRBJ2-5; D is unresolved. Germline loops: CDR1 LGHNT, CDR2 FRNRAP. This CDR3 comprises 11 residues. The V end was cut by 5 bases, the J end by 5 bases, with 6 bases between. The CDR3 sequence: CASGPSETQYF. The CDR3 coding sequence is TGTGCTAGTGGTCCCTCGGAGACCCAGTACTTC. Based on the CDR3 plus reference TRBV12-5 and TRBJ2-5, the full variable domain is DARVTQTPRHKVTEMGQEVTMRCQPILGHNTVFWYRQTMMQGLELLAYFRNRAPLDDSGMPKDRFSAEMPDATLATLKIQPSEPRDSAVYFCASGPSETQYFGPGTRLLVL.

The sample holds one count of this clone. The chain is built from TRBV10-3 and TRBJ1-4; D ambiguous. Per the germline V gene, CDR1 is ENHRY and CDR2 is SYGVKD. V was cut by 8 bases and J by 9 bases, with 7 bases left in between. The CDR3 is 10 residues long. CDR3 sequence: CAIGEQKLFF. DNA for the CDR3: TGTGCCATCGGGGAACAAAAACTGTTTTTT.